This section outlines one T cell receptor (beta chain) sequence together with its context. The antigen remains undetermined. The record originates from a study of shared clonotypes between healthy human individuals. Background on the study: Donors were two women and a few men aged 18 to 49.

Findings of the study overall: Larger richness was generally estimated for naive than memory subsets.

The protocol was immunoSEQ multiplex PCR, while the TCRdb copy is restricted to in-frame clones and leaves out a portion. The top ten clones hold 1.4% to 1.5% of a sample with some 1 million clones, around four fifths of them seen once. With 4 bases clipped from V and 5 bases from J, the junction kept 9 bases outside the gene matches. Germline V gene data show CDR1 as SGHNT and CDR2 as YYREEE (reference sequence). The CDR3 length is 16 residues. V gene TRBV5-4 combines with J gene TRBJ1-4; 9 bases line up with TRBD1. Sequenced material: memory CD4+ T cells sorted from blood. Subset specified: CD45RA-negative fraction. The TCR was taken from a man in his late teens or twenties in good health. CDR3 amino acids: CASSPKTGGKNEKLFF. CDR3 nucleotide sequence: TGTGCCAGCAGCCCTAAAACAGGGGGCAAAAATGAAAAACTGTTTTTT.